Presented here are 21 T cell receptor beta chains from one specimen sequenced in a study of cytomegalovirus exposure and HLA in healthy donors. 60 Vbeta and 13 Jbeta primers were used in PCR. Repertoires were generated with immunoSEQ multiplex PCR, while TCRdb's copy carries only in-frame clones and drops some. The sample consists of around 78,000 clones, approximately 57% of them appearing once. Input material: PBMCs. Every receptor here comes from a man aged 25 to 40 in good health and CMV-seropositive.

The chain employs TRBV30 and TRBJ2-6; D unresolved. The V end lost 2 bases, the J end lost 0 bases, and 11 bases lay between the germline ends. The CDR3 sequence is 16 residues long. Germline-derived CDR1 and CDR2 are GTSNPN and SVGIG (reference sequence). In DNA, the CDR3 is TGTGCCTGGAGTCCAACACCGCCCTCTGGGGCCAACGTCCTGACTTTC. As protein: CAWSPTPPSGANVLTF.

The J gene is TRBJ1-2, the V gene TRBV6-1; TRBD1 might be the D (6 bases). CDR1 is MNHNS, CDR2 SASEGT, per germline. V lost 10 bases and J lost 6, with 18 bases in between. The CDR3 spans 13 residues. CDR3 DNA sequence: TGTGCCACCGGACAGTACCTTCGGGATGGCTACACCTTC. Translating it yields CATGQYLRDGYTF.

V is TRBV2 and J is TRBJ1-5, with D unresolved. With 3 bases removed from V and 11 bases from J, the gap between germline ends came to 11 bases. Germline V lookup: CDR1 SNHLY, CDR2 FYNNEI. The CDR3 covers 12 residues. The CDR3 sequence is CASSDLRQAQHF. The DNA for the CDR3 is TGTGCCAGCAGTGATCTTAGGCAGGCCCAGCATTTT.

This clone was seen a handful of times. V gene TRBV5-1 combines with J gene TRBJ1-5; no clear D. CDR3 length equals 15 residues. Germline V CDR1 and CDR2: SGHRS, YFSETQ. Trimming left V 4 bases short and J 1 base short, with 12 bases between. This chain's CDR3 is CASSRLPGSNQPQHF. The CDR3 nucleotides are TGCGCCAGCAGCAGGCTACCGGGGAGCAATCAGCCCCAGCATTTT.

This clone has a handful of counts. V is TRBV15 and J is TRBJ2-2; the match to TRBD2 covers 13 bases. With 0 bases clipped from V and 1 base from J, the junction kept 8 bases outside the gene matches. The CDR3 consists of 20 residues. Looked up from germline, CDR1 is LNHNV and CDR2 is YYDKDF (reference sequence). In DNA form, the CDR3 reads TGTGCCACCAGCAGAGATGTAGGACTAGCGGGAGTAGGGAACACCGGGGAGCTGTTTTTT. Translated: CATSRDVGLAGVGNTGELFF.

The genes are TRBV5-1 and TRBJ1-2; TRBD1 agrees at 8 bases. CDR1 is SGHRS and CDR2 is YFSETQ in the germline V gene. V lost 2 bases, J lost 5 bases, and 5 bases stayed unmatched. The CDR3 is made up of 14 amino acids. CDR3 residues: CASSLQTGVYGYTF. DNA for the CDR3: TGCGCCAGCAGCTTACAGACAGGGGTTTATGGCTACACCTTC.

This rearrangement joins TRBV27 to TRBJ1-6, with D possibly matching TRBD1 (6 bases). Trimming shortened V by 5 bases and J by 2 bases, and 10 bases separated the two germline ends. CDR1 is MNHEY, CDR2 SMNVEV, per germline (reference sequence). This CDR3 region has 15 residues. DNA for the CDR3: TGTGCCAGCAGTAAGGGGGGGGCCTATAATTCACCCCTCCACTTT. Amino acid sequence: CASSKGGAYNSPLHF.

The V call is TRBV19, the J call TRBJ1-2, with 10 bases lining up with TRBD1. Germline CDR1 LNHDA, CDR2 SQIVND (reference sequence). Trimming at V came to 6 bases and at J to 5 bases, leaving 12 bases not matched to a gene. There are 16 residues in the CDR3. The CDR3 region has the DNA TGTGCCAGTAGCCGATCTCGGGACAGGGGTGGGTATGGCTACACCTTC. It codes for CASSRSRDRGGYGYTF.

This rearrangement joins TRBV6-6 to TRBJ1-1; D is perhaps TRBD1 (6 bases). The germline V gene has CDR1 MNHNY and CDR2 SVGAGI (reference sequence). The CDR3 contains 16 residues. Trimming took 2 bases from V and 4 from J, leaving 17 bases between them. This CDR3 reads CASSYIRGQGITEAFF. The CDR3 bases are TGTGCCAGCAGTTACATCAGGGGCCAGGGGATCACTGAAGCTTTCTTT.

Points on this clone: Additional DNA sequences in this sample encode the identical CDR3. J is TRBJ2-2 and V is TRBV5-1, with D uncertain. There are 14 residues in the CDR3. Per the germline V gene, CDR1 is SGHRS and CDR2 is YFSETQ. The ends were cut back, 0 bases at V and 3 bases at J, with 6 bases in the middle. The CDR3 DNA reads TGCGCCAGCAGCTTGGCTTTAGACACCGGGGAGCTGTTTTTT. It encodes CASSLALDTGELFF. The whole variable domain, filled in from reference TRBV5-1 and TRBJ2-2, reads KAGVTQTPRYLIKTRGQQVTLSCSPISGHRSVSWYQQTPGQGLQFLFEYFSETQRNKGNFPGRFSGRQFSNSRSEMNVSTLELGDSALYLCASSLALDTGELFFGEGSRLTVL.

The chain joins TRBV9 to TRBJ2-2; a weak D match, TRBD2 (5 bases). The length of the CDR3 is 13 residues. The germline V gene encodes CDR1 SGDLS and CDR2 YYNGEE. Trimming cost V 4 bases and J 4 bases, with 8 bases left between them. The CDR3, as DNA: TGTGCCAGCAGCTTCCGGGGCACCGGGGAGCTGTTTTTT. It translates to CASSFRGTGELFF.

V and J are TRBV10-1 and TRBJ2-3, with 9 bases fitting TRBD2. The germline gives CDR1 WNHNN, CDR2 SYGVQD (reference sequence). This CDR3 comprises 13 residues. Trimming at V came to 0 bases and at J to 10 bases, leaving 2 bases not matched to a gene. The CDR3, as DNA: TGCGCCAGCAGTGAGTCCCGACTAGCGGCGCAGTATTTT. Translation: CASSESRLAAQYF.

This chain joins TRBV10-3 and TRBJ2-2; 8 nucleotides match TRBD2. The length of the CDR3 is 14 residues. Germline CDR1 ENHRY, CDR2 SYGVKD. Germline trimming cut 6 bases from V and 7 bases from J; bases unmatched to any gene: 7. The CDR3 DNA is TGTGCCATCAGCGGGACTAGTGGAATCGGGGAGCTGTTTTTT. It encodes CAISGTSGIGELFF.

In DNA, the CDR3 is TGTGCCAGCAGCTTAGGAAGCACGTTGTTGTATGGTGAAAAACTGTTTTTT. Residues: CASSLGSTLLYGEKLFF. The chain recombines TRBV7-8 with TRBJ1-4; the D is unclear. CDR1 and CDR2 (germline): SGHVS, FQNEAQ. With 1 base removed from V and 7 bases from J, the gap between germline ends came to 19 bases. This CDR3 comprises 17 residues.

The J gene is TRBJ2-7, the V gene TRBV19; TRBD2 might be the D (5 bases). The CDR3 contains 15 residues. V lost 4 bases to trimming and J lost 6 bases, with 19 bases between them. CDR1 and CDR2 (germline): LNHDA, SQIVND (reference sequence). The CDR3 DNA reads as TGTGCCAGTAGTACCAGGCGGCTCCTAGAGGGCGAGCAGTACTTC. Translation gives CASSTRRLLEGEQYF.

This sequence joins TRBV6-5 and TRBJ2-5, with a weak D call TRBD1 (6 bases). V dropped 3 bases and J dropped 5 bases, with 13 bases sitting between them. The CDR3 runs to 14 residues. Germline-derived CDR1 and CDR2 are MNHEY and SVGAGI. CDR3 DNA sequence: TGTGCCAGCAGTTATCAGGGGAAAGGGGAGACCCAGTACTTC. It is translated as CASSYQGKGETQYF.

The chain links TRBV19 to TRBJ1-1, with TRBD1 identical over 8 bases. This CDR3 is 12 amino acids long. Per the germline V gene, CDR1 is LNHDA and CDR2 is SQIVND (reference sequence). V lost 9 bases and J lost 7; bases outside the gene matches: 7. This chain's CDR3 is CASQTGGDEAFF. CDR3 bases: TGTGCCAGCCAAACAGGGGGGGATGAAGCTTTCTTT.

The gene calls are TRBV7-9 and TRBJ1-3; 8 nucleotides align to TRBD1. The CDR3 runs 19 residues. V shed 2 bases, J shed 0 bases, and the junction held 12 bases outside the gene matches. The germline V gene encodes CDR1 SEHNR and CDR2 FQNEAQ (reference sequence). The CDR3, as DNA: TGTGCCAGCAGCTTACTGTCCGCCGGGACAGGTCGCTCTGGAAACACCATATATTTT. Encoded protein: CASSLLSAGTGRSGNTIYF.

The chain is built from TRBV15 and TRBJ2-3, with TRBD2 identical over 7 bases. Germline CDR1 and CDR2: LNHNV and YYDKDF (reference sequence). The CDR3 consists of 16 residues. J gave up 2 bases and V 0 bases, and 5 bases lay outside the gene matches. The DNA for the CDR3 is TGTGCCACCAGCAGAGATCTGGGGGGGACCACAGATACGCAGTATTTT. It translates to CATSRDLGGTTDTQYF.

For the CDR3, the DNA is TGTGCCAGCATAAGCGGGAATTTGTTAAATGAGCAGTTCTTC. Protein sequence: CASISGNLLNEQFF. The chain employs TRBV28 and TRBJ2-1; 7 bases align to TRBD2. The germline gives CDR1 MDHEN, CDR2 SYDVKM. CDR3 length equals 14 residues. The junction had 10 bases not matched to a gene; V was cut back by 7 bases and J by 7 bases.

This chain connects TRBV11-2 to TRBJ2-5; 11 nucleotides line up with TRBD1. V trimming: 5 bases; J trimming: 5 bases; junction bases outside the gene matches: 10. There are 16 residues in the CDR3. Looked up from germline, CDR1 is SGHAT and CDR2 is FQNNGV. The CDR3 sequence: CASSQMSDRGQETQYF. CDR3 bases: TGTGCCAGCAGCCAGATGTCGGACAGGGGGCAGGAGACCCAGTACTTC.